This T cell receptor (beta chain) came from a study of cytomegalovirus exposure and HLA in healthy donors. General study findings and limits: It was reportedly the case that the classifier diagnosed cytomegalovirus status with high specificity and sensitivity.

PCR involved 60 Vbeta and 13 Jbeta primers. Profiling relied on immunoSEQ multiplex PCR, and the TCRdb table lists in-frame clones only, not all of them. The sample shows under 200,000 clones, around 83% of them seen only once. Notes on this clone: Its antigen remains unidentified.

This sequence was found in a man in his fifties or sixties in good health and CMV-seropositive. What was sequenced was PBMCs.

This chain's CDR3 is CSVYREYEQYF. CDR3 nucleotides: TGCAGCGTTTACAGGGAGTACGAGCAGTACTTC. The J gene is TRBJ2-7, the V gene TRBV29-1; D is perhaps TRBD1 (6 bases). This CDR3 has 11 residues. Germline values: CDR1 SQVTM, CDR2 ANQGSEA. The germline V and J ends were trimmed by 5 bases and 4 bases, with 9 bases remaining between them.